This T cell receptor (beta chain) was sequenced for a study of blood T cell repertoires in COVID-19. Across the whole study: The cDNA or gDNA used as material had been derived from T cells, B-cell-depleted T cells, or PBMCs.

Clinical history as reported by participants underpinned cohort assignment. Before being deemed recovered, Cohort 3 donors had two negative PCRs, clearance, or symptom resolution. This CDR3 spans 15 amino acids. Germline V gene lookup returns CDR1 LNHDA and CDR2 SQIVND (reference sequence). V lost 5 bases and J lost 6; bases outside the gene matches: 10. In the authors' workflow: It was from reference gene primer amplification that nucleated cell counts were estimated. Clones were read by immunoSEQ multiplex PCR, and TCRdb kept only the in-frame ones, dropping some. That table gives V, J and clone size, and the DNA gave D and trimming. The sample carries about 250,000 clones, 88% recorded once.

The receptor was isolated from a woman aged 50 to 60 who had recovered from COVID-19. This chain uses TRBV19 with TRBJ2-1; 7 nucleotides align to TRBD1. The sample was PBMCs or T cells enriched from blood (not recorded which). CDR3 in DNA: TGTGCCAGTAGTTTTATGGGACAGTCCCTCAATGAGCAGTTCTTC. This translates into CASSFMGQSLNEQFF.